A selection of T cell receptor beta chains follows, all from one sample in a study of cytotoxic CD8 clonotypes in ibrutinib-treated CLL. Data came from immunoSEQ multiplex PCR; TCRdb stores just in-frame clones and leaves some out. The table records hundreds of thousands of clones, approximately 67% of them present only once. The sequencing used PBMCs, collected after 36 months of ibrutinib treatment. All receptors come from a human donor with chronic lymphocytic leukemia. The CDR3 runs from the conserved cysteine through the conserved F or W. A D gene is named only where the DNA matches it firmly. Where a row states a size, it is once, few, many or the class of an expanded clone; other rows omit it.

>TRBJ2-5|.|.|TRBV28
CASTEFQETQYF
TGTGCCAGCACCGAATTTCAAGAGACCCAGTACTTC
>TRBJ2-1|.|.|TRBV15
CATSRGDLAVSSYNEQFF
TGTGCCACCAGCAGAGGGGATCTTGCGGTGAGCTCCTACAATGAGCAGTTCTTC
>TRBJ2-1|.|.|TRBV4-3
CASSQDGTSSYNEQFF
TGCGCCAGCAGCCAAGACGGCACTAGCTCCTACAATGAGCAGTTCTTC
>TRBJ1-6|few|.|TRBV9
CASSSRLVGTYNSPLHF
TGTGCCAGCAGCTCCCGCCTGGTAGGCACCTATAATTCACCCCTCCACTTT
>TRBJ2-1|few|TRBD2|TRBV7-8
CASSLAGTSINEQFF
TGTGCCAGCAGCTTAGCGGGGACTAGTATTAATGAGCAGTTCTTC
>TRBJ1-1|once|.|TRBV20-1
CSAYRDGAAFF
TGCAGTGCCTACAGGGACGGGGCGGCTTTCTTT
>TRBJ1-2|.|.|TRBV6-1
CASARAGSSGYTF
TGTGCGAGCGCTAGGGCAGGGTCAAGCGGCTACACCTTC
>TRBJ2-7|.|.|TRBV10-2
CASSVGGTYEQYF
TGCGCCAGCAGTGTGGGGGGAACCTACGAGCAGTACTTC
>TRBJ2-3|.|TRBD2|TRBV29-1
CSVGEGSGIPDTQYF
TGCAGCGTTGGAGAGGGTAGCGGGATCCCAGATACGCAGTATTTT
>TRBJ2-1|once|.|TRBV5-1
CASSLGPANEQFF
TGCGCCAGCAGCTTGGGCCCGGCGAATGAGCAGTTCTTC